The rows below give T cell receptor beta chains drawn from one sample of a study of blood T cell repertoires in COVID-19. Using immunoSEQ multiplex PCR, the repertoire was profiled, and TCRdb retains in-frame clones only, with some absent. Of approximately 150,000 clones in the sample, about 80% were seen once. The specimen sequenced was PBMCs or T cells enriched from blood (not recorded which). These receptors came from a man in his forties with acute COVID-19. Each CDR3 is given with its conserved first and last residue. Fields, in order: clone size, D gene, J gene, V gene, CDR3 DNA, CDR3 protein. The D gene is left open where the match is weak. For some rows the clone size is stated as once, few or many, or as a class when expanded; others skip it.

.,TRBD1,TRBJ1-5,TRBV19,TGTGCCAGTAGTACCAGGACAGGGGTTAGCAATCAGCCCCAGCATTTT,CASSTRTGVSNQPQHF
.,TRBD2,TRBJ2-1,TRBV6-5,TGTGCCAGCAGTTCTCGACTAGCGGGGTGGGATGAGCAGTTCTTC,CASSSRLAGWDEQFF
.,TRBD1,TRBJ1-4,TRBV7-9,TGTGCCAGCAGCCCTGGGGGGACAGGGGGAGGTTATGAAAAACTGTTTTTT,CASSPGGTGGGYEKLFF
.,.,TRBJ2-3,TRBV5-1,TGCGCCAGCAGCTTGGCCGTAGGGGCTAGCACAGATACGCAGTATTTT,CASSLAVGASTDTQYF
.,.,TRBJ1-5,TRBV19,TGTGCCAGCCTCTCGACACGCGGCAATCAGCCCCAGCATTTT,CASLSTRGNQPQHF
.,TRBD1,TRBJ2-1,TRBV11-2,TGTGCCAGCAGCTCAGGACAGGGGGCGTACAATGAGCAGTTCTTC,CASSSGQGAYNEQFF
once,TRBD2,TRBJ2-1,TRBV7-9,TGTGCCAGCAGCCCACAAGGACTAGCGGGAGTCGATGAGCAGTTCTTC,CASSPQGLAGVDEQFF
.,TRBD1,TRBJ1-4,TRBV28,TGTGCCAGCACCCCTAGAGGGACAGGGTCAAATGAAAAACTGTTTTTT,CASTPRGTGSNEKLFF
.,TRBD1,TRBJ1-1,TRBV7-9,TGTGCCAGCAGCTCGGGACAGGGGGTTGACACTGAAGCTTTCTTT,CASSSGQGVDTEAFF
once,.,TRBJ2-7,TRBV12-3/TRBV12-4,TGTGCCAGCAGTTTCTCGATTGAACGGGAGCAGTACTTC,CASSFSIEREQYF
.,.,TRBJ2-1,TRBV6-5,TGTGCCAGCAGTTCCAGTGGTGAGCAGTTCTTC,CASSSSGEQFF
.,.,TRBJ2-5,TRBV7-2,TGTGCCAGCAGCTTATGGGGACAACAAGAGACCCAGTACTTC,CASSLWGQQETQYF
.,.,TRBJ2-7,TRBV27,TGTGCCAGCCTTTCGGGATCCTACGAGCAGTACTTC,CASLSGSYEQYF
.,.,TRBJ1-1,TRBV7-9,TGTGCCAGCAGGGGAGCGGGGGAATTCACTGAAGCTTTCTTT,CASRGAGEFTEAFF
.,.,TRBJ2-7,TRBV6-5,TGTGCCAGCAGTTTCCGGGACATCCACTACGAGCAGTACTTC,CASSFRDIHYEQYF
.,.,TRBJ1-6,TRBV5-1,TGCGCCAGCAGCTTGGAGGGCGGGCGTATACCTTCACCCCTCCACTTT,CASSLEGGRIPSPLHF
.,.,TRBJ2-7,TRBV28,TGTGCCAGCAGTTTATTGAACTTGTCCTACGAGCAGTACTTC,CASSLLNLSYEQYF